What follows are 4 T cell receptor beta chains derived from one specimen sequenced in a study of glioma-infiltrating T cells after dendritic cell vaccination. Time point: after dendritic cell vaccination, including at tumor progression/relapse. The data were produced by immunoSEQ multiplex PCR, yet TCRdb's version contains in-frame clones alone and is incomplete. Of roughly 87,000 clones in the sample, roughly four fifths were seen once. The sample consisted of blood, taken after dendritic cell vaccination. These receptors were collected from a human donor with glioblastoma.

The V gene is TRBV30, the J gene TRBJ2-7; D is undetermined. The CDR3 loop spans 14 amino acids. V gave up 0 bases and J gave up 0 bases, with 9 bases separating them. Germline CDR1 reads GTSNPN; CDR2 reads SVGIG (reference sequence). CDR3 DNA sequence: TGTGCCTGGAGTGTACGGGTTAGCTCCTACGAGCAGTACTTC. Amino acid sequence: CAWSVRVSSYEQYF.

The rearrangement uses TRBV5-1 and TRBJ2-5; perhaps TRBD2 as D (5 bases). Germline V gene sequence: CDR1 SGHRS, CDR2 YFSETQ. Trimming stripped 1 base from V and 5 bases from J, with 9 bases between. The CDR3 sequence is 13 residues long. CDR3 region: CASSLNPGETQYF. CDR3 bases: TGCGCCAGCAGCTTGAACCCGGGGGAGACCCAGTACTTC. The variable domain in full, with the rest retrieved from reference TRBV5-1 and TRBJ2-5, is KAGVTQTPRYLIKTRGQQVTLSCSPISGHRSVSWYQQTPGQGLQFLFEYFSETQRNKGNFPGRFSGRQFSNSRSEMNVSTLELGDSALYLCASSLNPGETQYFGPGTRLLVL.

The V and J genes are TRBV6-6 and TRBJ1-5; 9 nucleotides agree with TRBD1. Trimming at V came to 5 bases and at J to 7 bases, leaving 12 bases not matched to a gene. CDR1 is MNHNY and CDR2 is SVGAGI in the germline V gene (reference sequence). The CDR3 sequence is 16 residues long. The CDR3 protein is CASSNRGQGGGQPQHF. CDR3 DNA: TGTGCCAGCAGTAACCGGGGACAGGGAGGGGGACAGCCCCAGCATTTT.

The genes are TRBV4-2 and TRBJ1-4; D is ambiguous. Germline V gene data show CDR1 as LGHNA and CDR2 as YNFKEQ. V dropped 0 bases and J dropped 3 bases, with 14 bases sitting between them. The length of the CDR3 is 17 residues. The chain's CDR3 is CASSQDDPSAANEKLFF. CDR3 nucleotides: TGTGCCAGCAGCCAAGATGATCCTTCGGCGGCTAATGAAAAACTGTTTTTT.